The text below deals with one T cell receptor (beta chain). What it binds is not known. These data originate in a study of cytomegalovirus exposure and HLA in healthy donors. Study context: From donors who were HLA-typed, an early data release held about 85 million unique TCRs. Findings and caveats of the study: Looking again later, the authors saw that most CMV-associated TCR beta chains seemed HLA-restricted. V- and J-gene trimming of TCR beta was linked (in a later analysis) to a missense DCLRE1C variant.

J lost 7 bases, V lost 6 bases, and 13 bases had no gene match. The CDR3 runs to 16 residues. Germline-derived CDR1 and CDR2 are MDHEN and SYDVKM. PCR primers comprised 60 Vbeta and 13 Jbeta primers. Only in-frame clones appear in the TCRdb table, and some are missing; sequencing was by immunoSEQ multiplex PCR. Recorded for this sample: some 110,000 clones. This chain connects TRBV28 to TRBJ2-2; 8 positions match TRBD1. The sequence was collected from a man aged 40-50 years in good health and CMV-seropositive. Sequencing was done on a sample of PBMCs. CDR3 DNA sequence: TGTGCCAGCAGCTCCCCCCCGCCAGGGGGCCACGGGGAGCTGTTTTTT. Translating gives CASSSPPPGGHGELFF.